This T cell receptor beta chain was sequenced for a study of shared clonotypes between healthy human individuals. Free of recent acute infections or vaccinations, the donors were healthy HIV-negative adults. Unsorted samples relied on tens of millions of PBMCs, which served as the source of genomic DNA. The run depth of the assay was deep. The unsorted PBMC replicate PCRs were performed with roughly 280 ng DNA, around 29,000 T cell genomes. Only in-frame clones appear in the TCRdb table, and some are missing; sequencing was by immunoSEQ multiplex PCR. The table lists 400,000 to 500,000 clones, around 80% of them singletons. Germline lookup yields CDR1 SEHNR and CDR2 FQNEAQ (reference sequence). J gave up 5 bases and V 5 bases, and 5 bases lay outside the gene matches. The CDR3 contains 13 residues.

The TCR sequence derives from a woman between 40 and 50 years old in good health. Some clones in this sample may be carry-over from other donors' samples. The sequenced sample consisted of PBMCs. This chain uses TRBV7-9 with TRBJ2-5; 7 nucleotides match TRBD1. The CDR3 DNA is TGTGCCAGCAGCATCCGACAGGGTGAGACCCAGTACTTC. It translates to CASSIRQGETQYF.